The 2 T cell receptor beta chains presented below share a single source sample, sequenced in a study of cytomegalovirus exposure and HLA in healthy donors. The study ran its PCR with 60 Vbeta and 13 Jbeta primers. Sequencing used immunoSEQ multiplex PCR; TCRdb keeps in-frame clones, though not all of them. The sample holds some 130,000 clones; over 75% are singletons and the top ten take 4.2%. What was sequenced was PBMCs. These receptors were taken from a male donor in good health and CMV-seropositive.

The chain recombines TRBV6-1 with TRBJ1-1; D not certain. V shed 4 bases and J shed 1 base, with 7 bases lying between them. CDR3 length: 13 amino acids. Germline V gene sequence: CDR1 MNHNS, CDR2 SASEGT. CDR3 amino acids: CASSGQANTEAFF. The CDR3 DNA follows: TGTGCCAGCAGTGGACAAGCGAACACTGAAGCTTTCTTT.

The chain has TRBV19 and TRBJ2-2, with 7 bases that match TRBD2. Germline CDR1 is LNHDA and CDR2 is SQIVND (reference sequence). CDR3 length: 14 amino acids. V lost 1 base and J lost 6; bases outside the gene matches: 2. This CDR3 is CASSIGGGAGELFF. The CDR3 DNA reads TGTGCCAGTAGTATAGGGGGAGGGGCCGGGGAGCTGTTTTTT.